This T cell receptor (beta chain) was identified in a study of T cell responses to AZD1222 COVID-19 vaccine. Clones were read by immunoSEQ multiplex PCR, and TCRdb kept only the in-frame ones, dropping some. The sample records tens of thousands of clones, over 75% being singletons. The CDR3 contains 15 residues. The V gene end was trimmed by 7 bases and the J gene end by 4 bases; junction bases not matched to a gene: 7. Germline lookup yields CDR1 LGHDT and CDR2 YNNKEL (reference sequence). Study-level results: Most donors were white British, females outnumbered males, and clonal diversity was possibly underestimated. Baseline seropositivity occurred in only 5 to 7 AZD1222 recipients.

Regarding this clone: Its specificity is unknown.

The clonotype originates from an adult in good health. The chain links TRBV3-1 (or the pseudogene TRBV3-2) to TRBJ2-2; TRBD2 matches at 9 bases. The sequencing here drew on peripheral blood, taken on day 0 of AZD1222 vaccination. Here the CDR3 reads CASIRGGDGTGELFF. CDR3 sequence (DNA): TGTGCCAGCATCCGCGGGGGGGATGGCACCGGGGAGCTGTTTTTT.